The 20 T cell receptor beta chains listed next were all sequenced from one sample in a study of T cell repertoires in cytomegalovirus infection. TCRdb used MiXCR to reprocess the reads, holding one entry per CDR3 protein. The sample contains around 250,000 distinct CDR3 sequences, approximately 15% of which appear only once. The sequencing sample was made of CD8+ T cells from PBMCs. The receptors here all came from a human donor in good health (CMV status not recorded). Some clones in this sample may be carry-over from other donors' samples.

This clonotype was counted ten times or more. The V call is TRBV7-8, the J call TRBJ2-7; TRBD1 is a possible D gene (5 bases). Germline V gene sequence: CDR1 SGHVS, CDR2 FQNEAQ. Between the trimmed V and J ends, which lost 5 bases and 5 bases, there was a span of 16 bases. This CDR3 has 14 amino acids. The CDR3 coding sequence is TGTGCCAGCAGCCCCCCTACAGGAATCGACGAGCAGTACTTC. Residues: CASSPPTGIDEQYF.

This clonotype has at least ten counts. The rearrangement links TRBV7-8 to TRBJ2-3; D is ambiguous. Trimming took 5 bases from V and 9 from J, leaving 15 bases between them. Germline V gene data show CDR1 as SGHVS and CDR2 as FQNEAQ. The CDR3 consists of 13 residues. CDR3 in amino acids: CASSPELKQTQYF. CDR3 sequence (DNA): TGTGCCAGCAGCCCTGAACTCAAGCAAACGCAGTATTTT.

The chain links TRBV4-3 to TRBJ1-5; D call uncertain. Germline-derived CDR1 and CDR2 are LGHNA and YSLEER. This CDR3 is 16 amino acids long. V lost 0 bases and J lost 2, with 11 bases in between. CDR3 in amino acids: CASSQEIGGGNQPQHF. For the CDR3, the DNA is TGCGCCAGCAGCCAAGAAATTGGTGGTGGCAATCAGCCCCAGCATTTT.

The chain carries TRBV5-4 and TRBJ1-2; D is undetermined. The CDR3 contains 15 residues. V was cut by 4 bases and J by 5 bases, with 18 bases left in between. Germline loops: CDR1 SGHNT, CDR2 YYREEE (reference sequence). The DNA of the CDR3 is TGTGCCAGCAGCCTGTACCACAGTTCCTCTTATGGCTACACCTTC. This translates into CASSLYHSSSYGYTF.

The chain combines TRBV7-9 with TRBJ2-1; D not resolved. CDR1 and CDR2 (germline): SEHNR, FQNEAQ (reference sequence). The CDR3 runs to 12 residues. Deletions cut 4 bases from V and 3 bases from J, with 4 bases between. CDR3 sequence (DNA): TGTGCCAGCAGCTATGACTACAATGAGCAGTTCTTC. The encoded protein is CASSYDYNEQFF.

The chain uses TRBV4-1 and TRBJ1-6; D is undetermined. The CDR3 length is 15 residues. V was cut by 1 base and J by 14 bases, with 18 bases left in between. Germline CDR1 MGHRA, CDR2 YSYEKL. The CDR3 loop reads CASSQALYQEEALHF. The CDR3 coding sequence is TGCGCCAGCAGCCAAGCATTGTACCAGGAAGAGGCCCTCCACTTT.

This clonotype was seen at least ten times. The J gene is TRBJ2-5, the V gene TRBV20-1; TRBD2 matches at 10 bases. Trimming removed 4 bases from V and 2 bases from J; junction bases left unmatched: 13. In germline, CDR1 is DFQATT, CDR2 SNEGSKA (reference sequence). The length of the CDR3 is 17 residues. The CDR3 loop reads CSAKSLAGDFLQETQYF. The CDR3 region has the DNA TGCAGTGCTAAATCTCTAGCGGGGGATTTCCTACAAGAGACCCAGTACTTC.

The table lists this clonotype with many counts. The CDR3 DNA sequence: TGTGCCAGCACCACAGGGGCTGCCAATGGCTACACCTTC. It translates to CASTTGAANGYTF. The chain has TRBV12-3 or TRBV12-4 and TRBJ1-2; 7 bases are shared with TRBD1. The CDR3 runs 13 residues. V shed 7 bases and J 6 bases; nucleotides not matched to a gene: 8.

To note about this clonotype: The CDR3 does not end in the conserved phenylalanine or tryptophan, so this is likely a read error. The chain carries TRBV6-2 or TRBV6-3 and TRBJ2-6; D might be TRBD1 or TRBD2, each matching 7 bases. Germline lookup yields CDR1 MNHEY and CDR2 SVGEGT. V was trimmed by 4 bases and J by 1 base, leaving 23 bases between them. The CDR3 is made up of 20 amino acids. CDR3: CASSFWIREGAQSGANVLTL. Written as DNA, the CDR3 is TGTGCCAGCAGTTTCTGGATTAGGGAGGGGGCGCAGTCTGGGGCCAACGTCCTGACTCTC.

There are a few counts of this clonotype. CDR3 sequence reads: CASSQTSGESYEQYF. The CDR3 DNA reads as TGCGCCAGCAGCCAGACTAGCGGAGAATCCTACGAGCAGTACTTC. The chain joins TRBV4-3 to TRBJ2-7; 9 nucleotides agree with TRBD2. With 3 bases clipped from V and 1 base from J, the junction kept 4 bases outside the gene matches. The CDR3 spans 15 residues. Germline CDR1 reads LGHNA; CDR2 reads YSLEER.

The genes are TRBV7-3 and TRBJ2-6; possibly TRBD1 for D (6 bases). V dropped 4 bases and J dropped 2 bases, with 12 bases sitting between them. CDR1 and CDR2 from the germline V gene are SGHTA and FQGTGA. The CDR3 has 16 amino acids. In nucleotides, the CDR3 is TGTGCCAGCAGCTCCACAGGGATTGCTGGGGCCAACGTCCTGACTTTC. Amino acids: CASSSTGIAGANVLTF.

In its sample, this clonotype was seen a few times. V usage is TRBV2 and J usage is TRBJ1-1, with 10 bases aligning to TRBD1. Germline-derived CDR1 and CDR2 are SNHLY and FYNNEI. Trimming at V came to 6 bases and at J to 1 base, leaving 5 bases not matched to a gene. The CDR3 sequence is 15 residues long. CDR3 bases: TGTGCCAGCAGAAGGACAGGGGGGCCGAACACTGAAGCTTTCTTT. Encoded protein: CASRRTGGPNTEAFF.

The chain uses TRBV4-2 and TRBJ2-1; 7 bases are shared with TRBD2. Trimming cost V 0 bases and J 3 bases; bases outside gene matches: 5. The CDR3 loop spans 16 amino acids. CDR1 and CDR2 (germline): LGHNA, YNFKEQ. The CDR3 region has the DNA TGTGCCAGCAGCCAAGACGGGCGGGGGATCTACAATGAGCAGTTCTTC. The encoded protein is CASSQDGRGIYNEQFF.

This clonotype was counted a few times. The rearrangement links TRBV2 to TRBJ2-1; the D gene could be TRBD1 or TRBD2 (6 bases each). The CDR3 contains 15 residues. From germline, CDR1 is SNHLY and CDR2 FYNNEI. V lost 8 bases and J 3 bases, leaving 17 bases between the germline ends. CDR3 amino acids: CASLSGAGIYNEQFF. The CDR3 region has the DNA TGTGCCAGCTTGTCGGGGGCCGGAATCTACAATGAGCAGTTCTTC.

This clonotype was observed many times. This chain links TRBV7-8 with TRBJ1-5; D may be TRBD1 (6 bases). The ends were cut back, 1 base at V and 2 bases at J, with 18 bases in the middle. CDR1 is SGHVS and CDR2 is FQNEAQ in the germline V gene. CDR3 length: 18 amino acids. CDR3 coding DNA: TGTGCCAGCAGCTTAGTTGCTTTGGCGGGGGGCGGCAATCAGCCCCAGCATTTT. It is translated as CASSLVALAGGGNQPQHF. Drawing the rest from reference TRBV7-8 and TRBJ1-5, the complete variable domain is GAGVSQSPRYKVAKRGQDVALRCDPISGHVSLFWYQQALGQGPEFLTYFQNEAQLDKSGLPSDRFFAERPEGSVSTLKIQRTQQEDSAVYLCASSLVALAGGGNQPQHFGDGTRLSIL.

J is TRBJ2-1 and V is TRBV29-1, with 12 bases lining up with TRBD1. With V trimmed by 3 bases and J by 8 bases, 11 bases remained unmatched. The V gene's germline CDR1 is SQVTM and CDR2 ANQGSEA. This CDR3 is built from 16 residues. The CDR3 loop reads CSVDLRSGTGGDEQFF. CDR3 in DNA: TGCAGCGTTGATTTAAGGAGTGGGACAGGGGGCGATGAGCAGTTCTTC.

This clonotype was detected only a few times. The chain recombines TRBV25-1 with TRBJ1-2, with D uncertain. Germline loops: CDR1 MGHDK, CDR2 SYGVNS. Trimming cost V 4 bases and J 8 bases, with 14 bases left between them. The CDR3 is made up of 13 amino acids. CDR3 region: CASSGLGLGGYTF. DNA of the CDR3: TGTGCCAGCAGTGGTCTGGGTTTAGGCGGCTACACCTTC.

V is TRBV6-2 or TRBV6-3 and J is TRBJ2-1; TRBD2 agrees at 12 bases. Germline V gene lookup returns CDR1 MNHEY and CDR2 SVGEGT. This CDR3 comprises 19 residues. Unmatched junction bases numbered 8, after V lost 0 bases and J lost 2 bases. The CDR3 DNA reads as TGTGCCAGCAGTTACTCTCTCGAACTAGCGGGGGGTACCTACAATGAGCAGTTCTTC. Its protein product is CASSYSLELAGGTYNEQFF.

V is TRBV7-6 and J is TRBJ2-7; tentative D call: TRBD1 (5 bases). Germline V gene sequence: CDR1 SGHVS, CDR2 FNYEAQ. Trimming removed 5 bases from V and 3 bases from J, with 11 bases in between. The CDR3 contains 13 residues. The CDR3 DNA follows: TGTGCCAGCAGCCCCGACAGCCTCTACGAGCAGTACTTC. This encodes CASSPDSLYEQYF.

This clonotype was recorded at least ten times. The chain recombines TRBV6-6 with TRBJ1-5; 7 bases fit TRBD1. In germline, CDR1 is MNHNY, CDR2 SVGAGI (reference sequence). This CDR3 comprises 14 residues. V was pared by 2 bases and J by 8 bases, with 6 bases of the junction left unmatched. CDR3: CASSYARGKEPQHF. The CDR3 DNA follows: TGTGCCAGCAGTTACGCCAGGGGGAAGGAGCCCCAGCATTTT.